The 3 T cell receptor beta chains reported below all come from one sample, sequenced in a study of human T cells and chemical hapten exposure. The authors extracted total RNA from unfractionated whole blood. Individual cDNA molecules in this library carried unique molecular identifiers. TCRdb recomputed calls from the reads with MiXCR, one row per CDR3 protein. The sample holds around 120,000 distinct CDR3 sequences, around 8.5% seen once. The sample comprised whole blood. The receptors derive from a human donor in good health. Some clones in this sample may be carry-over from other donors' samples.

This clonotype showed up many times. This rearrangement joins TRBV7-8 to TRBJ1-4; D may be TRBD1 (6 bases). The germline V and J ends were trimmed by 5 bases and 8 bases, with 15 bases remaining between them. CDR3 length: 14 residues. CDR1 is SGHVS and CDR2 is FQNEAQ in the germline V gene. CDR3 sequence (DNA): TGTGCCAGCAGCCGAAACAGGGTGGAGGAAAAACTGTTTTTT. Translation gives CASSRNRVEEKLFF.

This clonotype has at least ten counts. V is TRBV7-3 and J is TRBJ2-6; 8 bases agree with TRBD1. Per the germline V gene, CDR1 is SGHTA and CDR2 is FQGTGA. The V gene end was trimmed by 2 bases and the J gene end by 2 bases; junction bases not matched to a gene: 2. The CDR3 contains 16 residues. The DNA for the CDR3 is TGTGCCAGCAGCTTACAGGGGGCCGCTGGGGCCAACGTCCTGACTTTC. Its protein is CASSLQGAAGANVLTF. The complete variable domain, with remaining parts taken from reference TRBV7-3 and TRBJ2-6, reads GAGVSQTPSNKVTEKGKYVELRCDPISGHTALYWYRQSLGQGPEFLIYFQGTGAADDSGLPNDRFFAVRPEGSVSTLKIQRTERGDSAVYLCASSLQGAAGANVLTFGAGSRLTVL.

This clonotype was observed a few times. The chain recombines TRBV10-3 with TRBJ1-6; D is perhaps TRBD1 (5 bases). Trimming took 0 bases from V and 11 from J, leaving 17 bases between them. Germline CDR1 reads ENHRY; CDR2 reads SYGVKD. The CDR3 runs 16 residues. The CDR3 reads CAISESAGTPHPPLHF. CDR3 in DNA: TGTGCCATCAGTGAGTCTGCCGGGACTCCTCATCCACCCCTCCACTTT.